This T cell receptor (beta chain) emerged from a study of blood T cell repertoires in COVID-19. Study information: PBMCs, B-cell-depleted T cells, or T cells were the source of the cDNA or gDNA that made up the material.

Original processing notes: Estimation of nucleated cell counts was performed using reference gene primer amplification. The table came from immunoSEQ multiplex PCR; TCRdb's copy has only in-frame clones and leaves some out. The V and J calls and clone size come from that table; D and trimming were worked out from the DNA. Here the sample spans around 200,000 clones, around 89% being singletons. This CDR3 has 16 residues. Germline CDR1 MNHEY, CDR2 SVGAGI. After removal of 0 bases from V and 6 bases from J, the junction contained 6 bases not matched to a gene. The TCR originated in a middle-aged man with acute or convalescent COVID-19. The source material was peripheral blood. J is TRBJ2-1 and V is TRBV6-5, with 9 bases identical to TRBD2. CDR3: CASSYSFGTSPNEQFF. CDR3 bases: TGTGCCAGCAGTTACTCGTTTGGGACTAGCCCCAATGAGCAGTTCTTC.